This T cell receptor beta chain is from a study of blood T cell repertoires in COVID-19. The authors' processing: The authors estimated nucleated cell counts from reference gene primer amplification. Sequencing used immunoSEQ multiplex PCR; TCRdb keeps in-frame clones, though not all of them. Clonal size and the V and J genes are those of that table, whereas D and trimming came from the DNA. The sample records roughly 280,000 clones, 80% to 90% being singletons. V lost 6 bases and J lost 7, with 10 bases in between. The CDR3 covers 12 residues. The specimen was peripheral blood. This chain joins TRBV12-3 or TRBV12-4 and TRBJ2-1; the D gene is possibly TRBD2 (5 bases). The receptor was isolated from a man aged 25 to 45 with active or convalescent COVID-19. The DNA for the CDR3 is TGTGCCAGCAGCCAGCGGCGGAATGAGCAGTTCTTC. Translated: CASSQRRNEQFF.